These T cell receptor beta chains were read from a single sample in a study of T cell repertoires in cytomegalovirus infection. TCRdb reanalysed the reads using MiXCR and keeps one entry per CDR3 protein. This table has approximately 990,000 distinct CDR3 sequences, about 33% appearing once. Antigens for these TCRs are unknown. The specimen comprised cultured CD8+ T cells from PBMCs, sampled from culture after CMV antigen stimulation. Receptor source: a human donor in good health (CMV status not recorded). Some clones in this sample may be carry-over from other donors' samples. Each CDR3 is given with its conserved first and last residue. A D gene is named only where the DNA matches it firmly. Only some rows state a clone size, as once, few, many or a class for expanded clones.

TRBD1 | TRBJ2-2 | TRBV18 | few | TGTGCCAGCTCACCTGGGACAGCCCTATTCAACACCGGGGAGCTGTTTTTT | CASSPGTALFNTGELFF
NA | TRBJ1-2 | TRBV4-1 | NA | TGCGCCAGCAGCCACCGGGACCCTTCTAACTATGGCTACACCTTC | CASSHRDPSNYGYTF
NA | TRBJ1-2 | TRBV25-1 | NA | TGTGCCAGCAGTGAATGGGGGGGCTCCAACTATGGCTACACCTTC | CASSEWGGSNYGYTF
NA | TRBJ2-4 | TRBV19 | NA | TGTGCCAGTAATATATCCGCGCTAGCCAAAAACATTCAGTACTTC | CASNISALAKNIQYF
NA | TRBJ2-5 | TRBV7-9 | few | TGTGCCAGCAGCTTAGGGCCCGTCTACCAAGAGACCCAGTACTTC | CASSLGPVYQETQYF
NA | TRBJ1-1 | TRBV6-2/TRBV6-3 | NA | TGTGCCAGCAGGCTCAGGAGGGGGAACACTGAAGCTTTCTTT | CASRLRRGNTEAFF
NA | TRBJ2-3 | TRBV27 | NA | TGTGCCAGCAGTTTTACAGGGTCGGGGTTCACCACAGATACGCAGTATTTT | CASSFTGSGFTTDTQYF
NA | TRBJ2-1 | TRBV7-8 | many | TGTGCCAGCAGCTTAGCCCCCCAGGGAAATGAGCAGTTCTTC | CASSLAPQGNEQFF
NA | TRBJ1-5 | TRBV7-9 | NA | TGTGCCAGCACCCTGGCAGGGGGCAATCAGCCCCAGCATTTT | CASTLAGGNQPQHF
TRBD1 | TRBJ1-2 | TRBV2 | NA | TGTGCCAGCAGTACCGAGGGGGCGGCTAACTATGGCTACACCTTC | CASSTEGAANYGYTF
NA | TRBJ2-1 | TRBV5-6 | many | TGTGCCAGCAGCTTGGGGAGGCCCTACAATGAGCAGTTCTTC | CASSLGRPYNEQFF
TRBD2 | TRBJ2-7 | TRBV4-1 | NA | TGCGCCAGCAGCCCCCGGGGGGGTTTCTCCTACGAGCAGTACTTC | CASSPRGGFSYEQYF
NA | TRBJ1-1 | TRBV4-1 | many | TGCGCCAGCAGCCAGCAGTTGGGGGGGGACGCCGGTTTAAAGAACACTGAAGCTTTCTTT | CASSQQLGGDAGLKNTEAFF
TRBD1 | TRBJ1-2 | TRBV4-1 | NA | TGTGCCAGCAGCCCCTCCGGGACAGATTATGGCTACACCTTC | CASSPSGTDYGYTF
NA | TRBJ1-1 | TRBV7-9 | NA | TGTGCCAGCAGTGAATATCGGGGCACTGAAGCTTTCTTT | CASSEYRGTEAFF
NA | TRBJ2-3 | TRBV4-1 | NA | TGCGCCAGCAGCCAACGGTTTGGGGACACAGATACGCAGTATTTT | CASSQRFGDTDTQYF
TRBD1 | TRBJ1-5 | TRBV10-2 | NA | TGCGCCAGCAGTGAGAACAGGGGGCTTGGTCAGCCCCAGCATTTT | CASSENRGLGQPQHF
TRBD1 | TRBJ1-2 | TRBV7-2 | NA | TGTGCCAGCAGCTTTTGGGGACAGGGGGGCTATGGCTACACCTTC | CASSFWGQGGYGYTF
TRBD2 | TRBJ2-1 | TRBV6-1 | many | TGTGCCAGCAGTGAGTGGACTAGCGGGGGGACCCCCTACAATGAGCAGTTCTTC | CASSEWTSGGTPYNEQFF
NA | TRBJ2-7 | TRBV19 | NA | TGTGCCAGTAGTATCGGCGGGCCTTCCTACGAGCAGTACTTC | CASSIGGPSYEQYF
NA | TRBJ1-5 | TRBV7-8 | NA | TGTGCCAGCAGCCTCTCCGGGACTAGGGGCAATCAGCCCCAGCATTTT | CASSLSGTRGNQPQHF
NA | TRBJ1-5 | TRBV6-1 | few | TGTGCCAGCAGTTACGGGCCCGACAGGCCCTTGGATCAGCCCCAGCATTTT | CASSYGPDRPLDQPQHF
TRBD1 | TRBJ1-1 | TRBV11-2 | few | TGTGCCAGCAGCTTAAGGACAGGGACTAACACTGAAGCTTTCTTT | CASSLRTGTNTEAFF
TRBD2 | TRBJ2-3 | TRBV7-9 | few | TGTGCCAGCAGCCCAAAGGCCGGACTAGCGGGGGCGCACACAGATACGCAGTATTTT | CASSPKAGLAGAHTDTQYF
NA | TRBJ1-2 | TRBV9 | NA | TGTGCCAGCAGCGATTACTCTGGCTACACCTTC | CASSDYSGYTF
NA | TRBJ2-4 | TRBV12-3/TRBV12-4 | few | TGTGCCAGCAGTTTTGGGATATCGGCCAAAAACATTCAGTACTTC | CASSFGISAKNIQYF
NA | TRBJ2-6 | TRBV2 | few | TGTGCCAGCAACGGGGTGAATGGGGCCAACGTCCTGACTTTC | CASNGVNGANVLTF
TRBD1 | TRBJ1-4 | TRBV11-2 | NA | TGTGCCAGCATCATTACAGGGGGCGATGAAAAACTGTTTTTT | CASIITGGDEKLFF
TRBD2 | TRBJ2-2 | TRBV24-1 | few | TGTGCCACCAGTGATTTTCGGCTAGCGGGGGGCACCGGGGAGCTGTTTTTT | CATSDFRLAGGTGELFF
NA | TRBJ2-1 | TRBV6-5 | NA | TGTGCCAGCAGGTTGGGAGGCTACAATGAGCAGTTCTTC | CASRLGGYNEQFF
NA | TRBJ1-3 | TRBV11-2 | NA | TGTGCCAGCAGCCCCTGGGCAGGGCGTATTGGAAACACCATATATTTT | CASSPWAGRIGNTIYF
TRBD1 | TRBJ1-2 | TRBV27 | NA | TGTGCCAGCAGTCTAAATGCCGGGACAGGACTTAACTATGGCTACACCTTC | CASSLNAGTGLNYGYTF
TRBD2 | TRBJ2-3 | TRBV4-1 | NA | TGCGCCAGCAGCCAAGAACTAGCGGGGGGGCGTGATACGCAGTATTTT | CASSQELAGGRDTQYF
NA | TRBJ2-1 | TRBV7-9 | many | TGTGCCAGCAGTCAAACAGATTACAATGAGCAGTTCTTC | CASSQTDYNEQFF
TRBD1 | TRBJ2-1 | TRBV6-1 | NA | TGTGCCAGCAGCTACCGGACAGGGGGGCTGGATGAGCAGTTCTTC | CASSYRTGGLDEQFF
TRBD1 | TRBJ1-5 | TRBV7-6 | NA | TGTGCCAGCAGCAATACAGGGGTCAATCAGCCCCAGCATTTT | CASSNTGVNQPQHF
NA | TRBJ2-7 | TRBV7-9 | NA | TGTGCCTCAAGGGGGGCTCCTTACGAGCAGTACTTC | CASRGAPYEQYF